Shown below are 30 T cell receptor beta chains from a single sample sequenced in a study of cytomegalovirus exposure and HLA in healthy donors (TCRdb year 2017). The method behind the library was the immunoSEQ multiplex PCR assay. TCRdb provides this immuneACCESS table in a form limited to in-frame rearrangements. Some clones are lacking; in checked studies, under half of them reflect an unresolved V gene, and why the rest are absent is not known. The sample includes some 350,000 clones, with 87% observed a single time. The ten largest clones add up to roughly 1.2% of the sample. Material for sequencing was PBMCs. These receptors originate from a woman aged 30 to 39 in good health and CMV-seropositive.

The chain uses TRBV7-3 and TRBJ2-1; 10 bases match TRBD2. CDR3 length equals 15 residues. From germline, CDR1 is SGHTA and CDR2 FQGTGA. Trimming took 5 bases from V and 3 from J; bases not matched to a gene: 4. CDR3: CASSLAGAFYNEQFF. The CDR3 region has the DNA TGTGCCAGCAGCCTAGCGGGAGCATTCTACAATGAGCAGTTCTTC.

The chain couples TRBV6-5 to TRBJ2-2, with 7 bases lining up with TRBD1. The CDR3 contains 15 residues. J lost 1 base, V lost 5 bases, and 4 bases had no gene match. Looked up from germline, CDR1 is MNHEY and CDR2 is SVGAGI. As DNA, the CDR3 is TGTGCCAGCAGTGCGACAGGGTTGAACACCGGGGAGCTGTTTTTT. Protein sequence: CASSATGLNTGELFF.

As for this clone: This sample includes further DNA sequences coding for the same CDR3. The chain employs TRBV2 and TRBJ2-3, with D uncertain. This CDR3 is built from 15 residues. Looked up from germline, CDR1 is SNHLY and CDR2 is FYNNEI. Deletions cut 3 bases from V and 0 bases from J, with 10 bases between. Written as DNA, the CDR3 is TGTGCCAGCAGTGATGGTGGTACTAGCACAGATACGCAGTATTTT. This encodes CASSDGGTSTDTQYF. Supplemented by reference TRBV2 and TRBJ2-3, the full variable domain reads EPEVTQTPSHQVTQMGQEVILRCVPISNHLYFYWYRQILGQKVEFLVSFYNNEISEKSEIFDDQFSVERPDGSNFTLKIRSTKLEDSAMYFCASSDGGTSTDTQYFGPGTRLTVL.

The chain has TRBV7-2 and TRBJ2-3; 11 positions agree with TRBD2. The CDR3 covers 17 residues. Germline loops: CDR1 SGHTA, CDR2 FQGNSA. Trimming took 1 base from V and 2 from J; bases not matched to a gene: 5. This chain's CDR3 is CASSLDPSGGLTDTQYF. The CDR3 DNA follows: TGTGCCAGCAGCTTAGACCCTAGCGGGGGGCTCACAGATACGCAGTATTTT.

As DNA, the CDR3 is TGTGCCAGCTCACCACCCAGTGGGCCCGAGCAGTACTTC. This codes for CASSPPSGPEQYF. The chain recombines TRBV18 with TRBJ2-7, with D unresolved. Germline V gene lookup returns CDR1 KGHSH and CDR2 LQKENI. This CDR3 comprises 13 residues. Trimming left V 0 bases short and J 6 bases short, with 9 bases between.

This sequence joins TRBV4-3 and TRBJ1-2; the D is unclear. This CDR3 is built from 12 residues. Between the trimmed V and J ends, which lost 4 bases and 7 bases, there was a span of 10 bases. Germline CDR1 and CDR2: LGHNA and YSLEER. CDR3 DNA: TGCGCCAGCAGCCCTGCTGGAGGTGGCTACACCTTC. Translating it yields CASSPAGGGYTF.

The chain has TRBV5-1 and TRBJ2-2, with a tentative D call TRBD1 (5 bases). V was clipped by 1 base and J by 4 bases, with 8 bases between them. CDR1 is SGHRS and CDR2 is YFSETQ in the germline V gene. The CDR3 is made up of 14 amino acids. CDR3 region: CASSLSRVTGELFF. The CDR3 DNA reads as TGCGCCAGCAGCTTGTCCAGGGTCACCGGGGAGCTGTTTTTT.

V is TRBV6-5 and J is TRBJ2-7; tentatively, D is TRBD1 (5 bases). Germline V gene sequence: CDR1 MNHEY, CDR2 SVGAGI. The CDR3 sequence is 15 residues long. V was clipped by 2 bases and J by 5 bases, with 16 bases between them. The chain's CDR3 is CASSYRWQGTHEQYF. The CDR3 DNA is TGTGCCAGCAGTTACAGGTGGCAGGGCACCCACGAGCAGTACTTC.

The V and J genes are TRBV6-6 and TRBJ1-5; D ambiguous. V was trimmed by 2 bases and J by 4 bases, leaving 6 bases between them. Germline V gives CDR1 MNHNY, CDR2 SVGAGI (reference sequence). The CDR3 is 13 amino acids. CDR3: CASSYSANQPQHF. Here the CDR3 DNA reads TGTGCCAGCAGTTACAGCGCAAATCAGCCCCAGCATTTT.

The CDR3 region has the DNA TGTGCCAGCAGCTTGGGGGGCCGGGGGCGCCCTGAAAAACTGTTTTTT. It specifies CASSLGGRGRPEKLFF. This chain uses TRBV5-4 with TRBJ1-4; a possible D gene is TRBD1 (6 bases). The V end was cut by 0 bases, the J end by 7 bases, with 16 bases between. Germline CDR1 and CDR2: SGHNT and YYREEE (reference sequence). CDR3 length: 16 amino acids. The complete variable domain, with remaining parts taken from reference TRBV5-4 and TRBJ1-4, reads ETGVTQSPTHLIKTRGQQVTLRCSSQSGHNTVSWYQQALGQGPQFIFQYYREEENGRGNFPPRFSGLQFPNYSSELNVNALELDDSALYLCASSLGGRGRPEKLFFGSGTQLSVL.

The rearrangement links TRBV6-6 to TRBJ1-5; D unresolved. V lost 7 bases, J lost 0 bases, and 13 bases lay in between. The CDR3 contains 15 residues. Germline assignment: CDR1 MNHNY and CDR2 SVGAGI (reference sequence). CDR3: CASTSGGNSNQPQHF. CDR3 coding DNA: TGTGCCAGCACCTCTGGAGGGAATAGCAATCAGCCCCAGCATTTT.

This clone was recorded a few times. This sequence joins TRBV7-6 and TRBJ1-6; TRBD1 is a possible D gene (5 bases). The germline CDR1 and CDR2 sequences are SGHVS and FNYEAQ. The CDR3 has 14 amino acids. Trimming cost V 5 bases and J 6 bases, with 11 bases left between them. The CDR3 spells CASSTTDANSPLHF. Written as DNA, the CDR3 is TGTGCCAGCAGCACGACAGATGCTAATTCACCCCTCCACTTT.

This clone was found once. This sequence joins TRBV7-8 and TRBJ2-3; 10 nucleotides match TRBD2. In germline, CDR1 is SGHVS, CDR2 FQNEAQ. The CDR3 runs to 15 residues. J was trimmed by 2 bases and V by 3 bases; bases with no gene match: 2. The CDR3 DNA follows: TGTGCCAGCAGCTTTGGACTAGCGGACACAGATACGCAGTATTTT. Its protein product is CASSFGLADTDTQYF.

J is TRBJ1-3 and V is TRBV29-1; D possibly corresponds to TRBD1 (5 bases). Germline V lookup: CDR1 SQVTM, CDR2 ANQGSEA. Trimming cost V 1 base and J 6 bases, with 10 bases left between them. The CDR3 loop spans 13 amino acids. CDR3 amino acids: CSVEGTSENTIYF. The CDR3 DNA is TGCAGCGTTGAAGGGACAAGTGAAAACACCATATATTTT.

The chain employs TRBV29-1 and TRBJ2-7; 10 nucleotides agree with TRBD2. CDR3 size: 13 residues. V lost 7 bases to trimming and J lost 1 base; unmatched junction nucleotides: 4. Germline V gene sequence: CDR1 SQVTM, CDR2 ANQGSEA. CDR3 residues: CSALTSGSYEQYF. As DNA, the CDR3 is TGCAGCGCCCTGACTAGCGGGTCCTACGAGCAGTACTTC.

The J gene is TRBJ1-6, the V gene TRBV2; TRBD1 aligns across 10 bases. This CDR3 has 15 amino acids. The germline CDR1 and CDR2 sequences are SNHLY and FYNNEI. With 6 bases clipped from V and 5 bases from J, the junction kept 4 bases outside the gene matches. The CDR3 here is CASRTGTGDNSPLHF. Here the CDR3 DNA reads TGTGCCAGCAGAACCGGGACAGGGGATAATTCACCCCTCCACTTT. Supplemented by reference TRBV2 and TRBJ1-6, the full variable domain reads EPEVTQTPSHQVTQMGQEVILRCVPISNHLYFYWYRQILGQKVEFLVSFYNNEISEKSEIFDDQFSVERPDGSNFTLKIRSTKLEDSAMYFCASRTGTGDNSPLHFGNGTRLTVT.

The chain combines TRBV18 with TRBJ1-6, with 9 bases aligning to TRBD1. Germline loops: CDR1 KGHSH, CDR2 LQKENI. The V and J ends lost 5 bases and 10 bases, in that order; junction bases with no gene match: 12. The CDR3 has 16 residues. CDR3 in DNA: TGTGCCAGCTCAACTATTCCGGGACAGGGAAGCTCACCCCTCCACTTT. It translates to CASSTIPGQGSSPLHF.

The chain recombines TRBV13 with TRBJ2-3, with TRBD1 as a possible D gene (5 bases). V was shortened by 1 base and J by 2 bases, with 16 bases between the two germline ends. The germline gives CDR1 PRHDT, CDR2 FYEKMQ (reference sequence). The CDR3 is made up of 17 amino acids. Here the CDR3 DNA reads TGTGCCAGCAGCTTAGCGCAGGGTTTGGTTTTCACAGATACGCAGTATTTT. It encodes CASSLAQGLVFTDTQYF. Filled out from reference TRBV13 and TRBJ2-3, the complete variable domain reads AAGVIQSPRHLIKEKRETATLKCYPIPRHDTVYWYQQGPGQDPQFLISFYEKMQSDKGSIPDRFSAQQFSDYHSELNMSSLELGDSALYFCASSLAQGLVFTDTQYFGPGTRLTVL.

The chain combines TRBV19 with TRBJ1-5; tentative D call: TRBD1 (5 bases). The germline V and J ends were trimmed by 7 bases and 6 bases, with 16 bases remaining between them. The CDR3 is 14 amino acids. CDR1 and CDR2 (germline): LNHDA, SQIVND (reference sequence). CDR3 DNA sequence: TGTGCCAGTACCCTCCTGCGCCAGGGTCAGCCCCAGCATTTT. Its translation: CASTLLRQGQPQHF. The full variable domain, rest sourced from reference TRBV19 and TRBJ1-5, is DGGITQSPKYLFRKEGQNVTLSCEQNLNHDAMYWYRQDPGQGLRLIYYSQIVNDFQKGDIAEGYSVSREKKESFPLTVTSAQKNPTAFYLCASTLLRQGQPQHFGDGTRLSIL.

This sequence joins TRBV15 and TRBJ1-5; weak D call: TRBD1 (5 bases). Trimming cost V 0 bases and J 1 base, with 13 bases left between them. The CDR3 is made up of 17 amino acids. CDR1 and CDR2 (germline): LNHNV, YYDKDF (reference sequence). CDR3 sequence: CATSRDMGGDSNQPQHF. The CDR3 DNA follows: TGTGCCACCAGCAGAGATATGGGAGGGGACAGCAATCAGCCCCAGCATTTT. The whole variable domain, remainder taken from reference TRBV15 and TRBJ1-5, is DAMVIQNPRYQVTQFGKPVTLSCSQTLNHNVMYWYQQKSSQAPKLLFHYYDKDFNNEADTPDNFQSRRPNTSFCFLDIRSPGLGDTAMYLCATSRDMGGDSNQPQHFGDGTRLSIL.

This clone was seen a handful of times. V is TRBV6-5 and J is TRBJ1-3; no clear D gene. CDR3 size: 15 residues. V lost 5 bases and J 0 bases, leaving 11 bases between the germline ends. Germline V CDR1 and CDR2: MNHEY, SVGAGI. In DNA form, the CDR3 reads TGTGCCAGCAGTCGGACGGGTCGCTCTGGAAACACCATATATTTT. The encoded protein is CASSRTGRSGNTIYF.

V usage is TRBV7-9 and J usage is TRBJ1-3; 9 bases line up with TRBD1. Trimming removed 6 bases from V and 4 bases from J; junction bases left unmatched: 7. CDR3 length: 15 residues. The germline V gene encodes CDR1 SEHNR and CDR2 FQNEAQ (reference sequence). As DNA, the CDR3 is TGTGCCAGCAGATTCACAGGGGGCGCGGGAAACACCATATATTTT. It yields the protein CASRFTGGAGNTIYF.

The rearrangement links TRBV6-5 to TRBJ1-1, with D possibly matching TRBD1 (6 bases). Germline CDR1 and CDR2: MNHEY and SVGAGI. V lost 4 bases, J lost 0 bases, and 12 bases lay in between. This CDR3 is 15 amino acids long. CDR3 protein: CASSFSTGMNTEAFF. The CDR3 DNA reads as TGTGCCAGCAGTTTTTCTACAGGGATGAACACTGAAGCTTTCTTT.

This clone was counted a single time. This chain uses TRBV5-8 with TRBJ2-7; perhaps TRBD1 as D (6 bases). The V end was cut by 1 base, the J end by 12 bases, with 11 bases between. Per the germline V gene, CDR1 is SGHTS and CDR2 is YDEGEE. This CDR3 spans 11 amino acids. The CDR3 region is CASSLMGHPYF. As DNA, the CDR3 is TGTGCCAGCAGCTTGATGGGACACCCGTACTTC. The entire variable domain, with the rest obtained from reference TRBV5-8 and TRBJ2-7, is as follows: EAGVTQSPTHLIKTRGQQATLRCSPISGHTSVYWYQQALGLGLQFLLWYDEGEERNRGNFPPRFSGRQFPNYSSELNVNALELEDSALYLCASSLMGHPYFGPGTRLTVT.

V gene TRBV28 combines with J gene TRBJ2-7, with D perhaps matching TRBD1 (6 bases). Per germline, CDR1 MDHEN and CDR2 SYDVKM. V lost 4 bases, J lost 9 bases, and 13 bases lay in between. The CDR3 is made up of 12 amino acids. The CDR3 protein is CASSSTGAGQYF. The CDR3 DNA is TGTGCCAGCAGTTCGACAGGTGCGGGGCAGTACTTC. Looking up the rest from reference TRBV28 and TRBJ2-7 gives the full variable domain: DVKVTQSSRYLVKRTGEKVFLECVQDMDHENMFWYRQDPGLGLRLIYFSYDVKMKEKGDIPEGYSVSREKKERFSLILESASTNQTSMYLCASSSTGAGQYFGPGTRLTVT.

The chain combines TRBV4-3 with TRBJ1-2; maybe TRBD1 (6 bases). The CDR3 length is 15 residues. Germline CDR1 and CDR2: LGHNA and YSLEER. Trimming shortened V by 2 bases and J by 1 base, and 11 bases separated the two germline ends. The CDR3 DNA is TGCGCCAGCAGCCAACCGGGGGCGGGTAACTATGGCTACACCTTC. Its protein is CASSQPGAGNYGYTF.

The rearrangement uses TRBV29-1 and TRBJ1-5; D gene unclear. CDR3 length equals 12 residues. The ends were cut back, 6 bases at V and 4 bases at J, with 10 bases in the middle. CDR1 and CDR2 from the germline V gene are SQVTM and ANQGSEA. CDR3 region: CSVRNTNQPQHF. The CDR3 DNA follows: TGCAGCGTAAGGAACACGAATCAGCCCCAGCATTTT.

V and J are TRBV7-3 and TRBJ2-2, with a possible D match to TRBD2 (5 bases). Germline V gives CDR1 SGHTA, CDR2 FQGTGA. The V and J ends lost 5 bases and 6 bases respectively, with 10 bases between them. The CDR3 sequence is 13 residues long. The CDR3 DNA sequence: TGTGCCAGCAGCCCGGTCGGGGCCGGGGAGCTGTTTTTT. Protein product: CASSPVGAGELFF.

The chain carries TRBV21-1 and TRBJ2-1. TRBV21-1 is a recognized pseudogene. The length of the CDR3 is 19 residues. CDR3 DNA: TGTGCCAGCAGCAAAGCGCTTTTTGTCGGGCTCTATGGTTACAATGAGCAGTTCTTC. Protein: CASSKALFVGLYGYNEQFF.

The chain joins TRBV5-1 to TRBJ2-7; 10 bases line up with TRBD2. J lost 4 bases, V lost 5 bases, and 0 bases had no gene match. The germline V gene has CDR1 SGHRS and CDR2 YFSETQ. This CDR3 has 12 residues. CDR3 nucleotides: TGCGCCAGCAGGACTAGCGGGTACGAGCAGTACTTC. Its translation: CASRTSGYEQYF.